A selection of T cell receptor beta chains follows, all from one sample in a study of T cells in Graves' hyperthyroidism and ophthalmopathy. TCRdb redid the calling of the multiplex PCR reads with MiXCR, one entry per CDR3 protein. The sample lists approximately 510,000 distinct CDR3 sequences; less than 25% were seen once. Sequencing input: blood. The receptor set was obtained from a man aged 18 to 35 with Graves' hyperthyroidism. Both conserved end residues are part of each CDR3. The order of the fields is clone size, D gene, J gene, V gene, CDR3 DNA, CDR3 protein. A D gene is named only where the DNA matches it firmly. Clone size is shown for a subset of rows, as once, few, many or a class of expanded clone.

many	-	TRBJ1-2	TRBV19	TGTGCCAGTAGGGGAGTCGACTATGGCTACACCTTC	CASRGVDYGYTF
few	-	TRBJ1-5	TRBV19	TGTGCCAGTAGTATTCCGGTGGGACGTCAGCCCCAGCATTTT	CASSIPVGRQPQHF
few	-	TRBJ1-2	TRBV4-2	TGTGCCAGCAGCCAGGAGTGGGGAACTAACTATGGCTACACCTTC	CASSQEWGTNYGYTF
-	TRBD2	TRBJ2-7	TRBV20-1	TGCAGTGCCCCGACGCCCCGGGGGGACTACGAGCAGTACTTC	CSAPTPRGDYEQYF
many	-	TRBJ1-1	TRBV12-3/TRBV12-4	TGTGCCAGCAGTTTACTACAGAACACTGAAGCTTTCTTT	CASSLLQNTEAFF
few	TRBD1	TRBJ2-2	TRBV29-1	TGCAGCGTTGTGGGATCCACAACAGGGGGCTCGGGGGAGCTGTTTTTT	CSVVGSTTGGSGELFF
many	-	TRBJ2-7	TRBV12-3/TRBV12-4	TGTGCCAGCAGTTTTGACCGCTCCTACGAGCAGTACTTC	CASSFDRSYEQYF
few	-	TRBJ1-3	TRBV4-1	TGCGCCAGCAGCCAAGACAGTTACTTCTCTGGAAACACCATATATTTT	CASSQDSYFSGNTIYF
many	TRBD1	TRBJ2-5	TRBV11-2	TGTGCCAGCCTGGGACAGGGGATTCAAGAGACCCAGTACTTC	CASLGQGIQETQYF
-	-	TRBJ1-3	TRBV12-3/TRBV12-4	TGTGCCAGCAGTTTTGAAGGAAACACCATATATTTT	CASSFEGNTIYF
many	-	TRBJ1-2	TRBV6-1	TGTGCCAGCAGTGAAATGGGTAGGGGATGGGGCTACACCTTC	CASSEMGRGWGYTF
-	-	TRBJ2-5	TRBV11-2	TGTGCCAGCAGCTTAGAGCAGCTAGGGACAAACCAAGAGTCCCAGTACTTC	CASSLEQLGTNQESQYF
many	-	TRBJ1-2	TRBV12-3/TRBV12-4	TGTGCCAGCAGTGCACAGTTAACGCATGGCTACACCTTC	CASSAQLTHGYTF
many	-	TRBJ2-2	TRBV19	TGTGCCAGTAGTTTTCGAACAGGGCCCCACACCGGGGAGCTGTTTTTT	CASSFRTGPHTGELFF
many	-	TRBJ1-1	TRBV28	TGTGCCAGCAGTTTTTCGGAGGGTAGGGGGAAAACTGAAGCTTTCTTT	CASSFSEGRGKTEAFF
-	TRBD2	TRBJ2-7	TRBV19	TGTGCCAGTAGTAGTCGCGGGGGTCCCACCTACGAGCAGTACTTC	CASSSRGGPTYEQYF
many	TRBD1	TRBJ2-7	TRBV12-3/TRBV12-4	TGTGCCAGCAGTTATTTTGGGGGACAGATCTACGAGCAGTACTTC	CASSYFGGQIYEQYF
once	TRBD1	TRBJ2-7	TRBV28	TGTGCCAGCCGCATAGGGGGCTCTGTGGGACCCTACGAGCAGTACTTC	CASRIGGSVGPYEQYF
many	TRBD1	TRBJ1-5	TRBV20-1	TGCAGTGCCCTGGGAGGGGGCGCTTATCAGCCCCAGCATTTT	CSALGGGAYQPQHF
few	-	TRBJ2-4	TRBV6-1	TGTGCCACCCTCAAAAATGGGGGTCAGTACTTC	CATLKNGGQYF
few	-	TRBJ1-5	TRBV3-1	TGTGCCAGCAGCCAAGACAGTACAGGTCAGCCCCAGCATTTT	CASSQDSTGQPQHF
-	TRBD1	TRBJ2-5	TRBV18	TGTGCCAGCTCACCTGGGGGACAGGGCTTCTCGGAGACCCAGTACTTC	CASSPGGQGFSETQYF
few	-	TRBJ1-1	TRBV18	TGTGCCAGCTCACCTAGTAATGGAGAAGCTTTCTTT	CASSPSNGEAFF
few	TRBD2	TRBJ2-5	TRBV10-3	TGTGCCATCGCAGGAGCGGGAGGCTTAGAGACCCAGTACTTC	CAIAGAGGLETQYF
many	-	TRBJ2-2	TRBV28	TGTGCCAGCAGTGTTGACAGAAACACCGGGGAGCTGTTTTTT	CASSVDRNTGELFF
many	-	TRBJ1-3	TRBV28	TGTGCCTCCGGGGTGAGATACACCATATATTTT	CASGVRYTIYF
many	TRBD2	TRBJ2-7	TRBV6-5	TGTGCCAGCAGTTTGCGGGAGACCTACGAGCAGTACTTC	CASSLRETYEQYF
few	TRBD1	TRBJ1-1	TRBV29-1	TGCAGCTCTTTACAGGGGGCGGGACTCAGTACTGAAGCTTTCTTT	CSSLQGAGLSTEAFF
once	-	TRBJ1-1	TRBV7-8	TGTGCCAGCAGCTTAGTCGTGGACATCAACACTGAAGCTTTCTTT	CASSLVVDINTEAFF
many	-	TRBJ1-2	TRBV28	TGTGCCAGCAGCCAGGGTAATGAGGATGGCTACACCTTC	CASSQGNEDGYTF
many	-	TRBJ1-2	TRBV6-6	TGTGCCAGCCACCCAAGTAACTATGGCTACACCTTC	CASHPSNYGYTF
-	TRBD2	TRBJ2-5	TRBV30	TGTGCCTGGAGAGGGCGGGCTAGCGGGGTCCCAGGGGCCCAGTACTTC	CAWRGRASGVPGAQYF
many	-	TRBJ1-2	TRBV12-3/TRBV12-4	TGTGCCAGCAGTTTATACGAGGGGTATGGCTACACCTTC	CASSLYEGYGYTF
many	-	TRBJ1-1	TRBV20-1	TGCAGTGCTAGAGGAAGAACGGGACGGATAGAAGCTTTCTTT	CSARGRTGRIEAFF
many	-	TRBJ2-7	TRBV12-3/TRBV12-4	TGTGCCAGCAAAACATACTCCTACGAGCAGTACTTC	CASKTYSYEQYF
many	TRBD2	TRBJ2-5	TRBV27	TGTGCCAGCAGTCCGACAGCGGGGGAAGAGACCCAGTACTTC	CASSPTAGEETQYF
many	-	TRBJ1-5	TRBV28	TGTGCCAGCAGTGGCTTACGGGTTGATCAGCCCCAGCATTTT	CASSGLRVDQPQHF
-	TRBD1	TRBJ2-7	TRBV30	TGTGCCTGGAGGCGGGGACAGGGGGGATACGAGCAGTACTTC	CAWRRGQGGYEQYF
few	-	TRBJ1-5	TRBV10-1	TGCGCCAGCAGTGTCGGGGGACGGGGGTGGGAAAGCAATCAGCCCCAGCATTTT	CASSVGGRGWESNQPQHF
many	TRBD1	TRBJ1-2	TRBV6-5	TGTGCCAGCAGTTACTCGGACAGGGGCATCTATGGCTACACCTTC	CASSYSDRGIYGYTF
-	TRBD2	TRBJ2-5	TRBV12-3/TRBV12-4	TGTGCCAGCAAAGTTAGCGGGAGTCTTAAAGAGACCCAGTACTTC	CASKVSGSLKETQYF
many	-	TRBJ1-3	TRBV11-3	TGTGCCAGCAGCCTAAAGATAGGTGGAAGCACCATATATTTT	CASSLKIGGSTIYF
few	-	TRBJ2-7	TRBV5-1	TGCGCCAGCGCCGTCGGTAGCGGATCCTACGAGCAGTACTTC	CASAVGSGSYEQYF
many	-	TRBJ1-5	TRBV28	TGTGCCAGCAGCGAGGGACTCTTCCAGCCCCAGCATTTT	CASSEGLFQPQHF
few	-	TRBJ1-3	TRBV11-1	TGTGCCAGCAGCTTAAAAGGGGTCAACCTGTGGGGAAACACCATATATTTT	CASSLKGVNLWGNTIYF
few	-	TRBJ1-2	TRBV6-1	TGTGCCAGCAGAGCTCTCGTGGACACCATAAACTATGGCTACACCTTC	CASRALVDTINYGYTF
many	-	TRBJ2-7	TRBV6-1	TGTGCCAGCAGTGAAGGATCACCTTCTAGGGGGTCCCTGTACGAGCAGTACTTC	CASSEGSPSRGSLYEQYF
many	-	TRBJ1-1	TRBV2	TGTGCCAGCAGTGGAATACCCGGGGGTGAAGCTTTCTTT	CASSGIPGGEAFF
few	TRBD1	TRBJ1-5	TRBV7-9	TGTGCCAGCAGCCGTGACAGGGGGGATCAGCCCCAGCATTTT	CASSRDRGDQPQHF
many	-	TRBJ2-7	TRBV4-1	TGCGCCAGCAGCCAAGATATTACAGGGATCTACGAGCAGTACTTC	CASSQDITGIYEQYF
-	-	TRBJ1-1	TRBV6-1	TGTGCCAGCAGTCCGACGAACAACCAGCATCGCGATGGAGCTTTCTTT	CASSPTNNQHRDGAFF
-	-	TRBJ1-2	TRBV2	TGTGCCAGCAGTGAAGGACAAGGCTACACCTTC	CASSEGQGYTF
-	-	TRBJ1-1	TRBV4-1	TGCGCCAGCAGCCAAGTCAGGATCGAGAACACTGAAGCTTTCTTT	CASSQVRIENTEAFF
many	-	TRBJ1-2	TRBV29-1	TGCAGCGTTGAAGATCTGGGGTCACCTAACTATGGCTACACCTTC	CSVEDLGSPNYGYTF
-	-	TRBJ1-5	TRBV2	TGTGCCAGCACCTCGGGGGCCGGGGGGGGTCAGCCCCAGCATTTT	CASTSGAGGGQPQHF